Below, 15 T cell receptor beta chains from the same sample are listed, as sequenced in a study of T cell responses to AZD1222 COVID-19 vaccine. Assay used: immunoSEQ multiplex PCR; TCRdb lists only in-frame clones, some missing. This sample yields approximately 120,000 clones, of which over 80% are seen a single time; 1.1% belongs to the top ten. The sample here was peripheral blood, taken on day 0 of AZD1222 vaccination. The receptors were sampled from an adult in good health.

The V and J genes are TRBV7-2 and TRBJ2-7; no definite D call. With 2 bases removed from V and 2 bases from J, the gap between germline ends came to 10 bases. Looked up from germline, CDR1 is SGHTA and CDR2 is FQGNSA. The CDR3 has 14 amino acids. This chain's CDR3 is CASSLLRATYEQYF. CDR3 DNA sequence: TGTGCCAGCAGCTTATTGAGAGCCACCTACGAGCAGTACTTC.

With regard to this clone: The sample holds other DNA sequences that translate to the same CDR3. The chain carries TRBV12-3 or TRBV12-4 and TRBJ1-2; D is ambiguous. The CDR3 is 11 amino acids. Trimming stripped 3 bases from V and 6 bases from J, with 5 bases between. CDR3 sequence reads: CASSFGDGYTF. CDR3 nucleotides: TGTGCCAGCAGTTTTGGAGATGGCTACACCTTC.

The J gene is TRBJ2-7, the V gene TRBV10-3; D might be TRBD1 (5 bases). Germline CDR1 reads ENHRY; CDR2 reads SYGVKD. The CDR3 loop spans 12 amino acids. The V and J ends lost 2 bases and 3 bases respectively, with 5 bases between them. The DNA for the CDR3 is TGTGCCATCAGTGAGAGGGGCTACGAGCAGTACTTC. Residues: CAISERGYEQYF.

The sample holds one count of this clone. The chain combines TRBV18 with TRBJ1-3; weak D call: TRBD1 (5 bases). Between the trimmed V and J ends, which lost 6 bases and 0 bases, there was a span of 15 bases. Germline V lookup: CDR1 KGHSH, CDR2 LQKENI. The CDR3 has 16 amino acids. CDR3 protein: CASSPLRGGSGNTIYF. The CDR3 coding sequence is TGTGCCAGCTCCCCTTTGCGGGGGGGCTCTGGAAACACCATATATTTT.

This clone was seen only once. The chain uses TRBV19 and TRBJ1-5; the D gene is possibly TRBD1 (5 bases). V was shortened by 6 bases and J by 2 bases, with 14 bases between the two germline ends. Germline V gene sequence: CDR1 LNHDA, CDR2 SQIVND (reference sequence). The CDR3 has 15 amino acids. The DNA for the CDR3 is TGTGCCAGTAGGGGGGAGAGTTGGGGCAATCAGCCCCAGCATTTT. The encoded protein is CASRGESWGNQPQHF.

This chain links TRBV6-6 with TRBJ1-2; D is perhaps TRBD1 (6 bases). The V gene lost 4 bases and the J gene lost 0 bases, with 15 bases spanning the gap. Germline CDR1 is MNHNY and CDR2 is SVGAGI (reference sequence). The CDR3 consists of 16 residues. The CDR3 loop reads CASSSRAGATNYGYTF. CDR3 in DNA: TGTGCCAGCAGTTCTCGGGCAGGGGCAACTAACTATGGCTACACCTTC.

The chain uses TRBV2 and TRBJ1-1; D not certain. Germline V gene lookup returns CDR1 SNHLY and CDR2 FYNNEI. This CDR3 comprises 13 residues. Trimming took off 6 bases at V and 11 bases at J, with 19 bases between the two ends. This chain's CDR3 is CASSESRQDFAFF. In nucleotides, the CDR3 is TGTGCCAGCAGCGAAAGCAGGCAGGACTTTGCTTTCTTT.

The CDR3 DNA reads as TGTGCCAGCAGAGGGACGGCCTACAATGAGCAGTTCTTC. Translating it yields CASRGTAYNEQFF. The rearrangement joins TRBV6-5 to TRBJ2-1; D is possibly TRBD1 or TRBD2 (5 bases each). Germline loops: CDR1 MNHEY, CDR2 SVGAGI. The V gene lost 6 bases and the J gene lost 2 bases, with 8 bases spanning the gap. This CDR3 region has 13 residues.

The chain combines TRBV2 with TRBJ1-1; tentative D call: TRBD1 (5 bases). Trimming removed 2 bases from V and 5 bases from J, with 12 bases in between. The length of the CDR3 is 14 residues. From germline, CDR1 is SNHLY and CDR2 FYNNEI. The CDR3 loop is CASSESQGKTEAFF. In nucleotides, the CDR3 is TGTGCCAGCAGTGAAAGCCAGGGAAAAACTGAAGCTTTCTTT.

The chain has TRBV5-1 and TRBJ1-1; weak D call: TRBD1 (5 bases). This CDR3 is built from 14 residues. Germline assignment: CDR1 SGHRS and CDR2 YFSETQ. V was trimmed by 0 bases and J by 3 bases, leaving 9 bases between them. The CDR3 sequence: CASSLVGGDTEAFF. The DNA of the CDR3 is TGCGCCAGCAGCTTGGTCGGGGGTGACACTGAAGCTTTCTTT.

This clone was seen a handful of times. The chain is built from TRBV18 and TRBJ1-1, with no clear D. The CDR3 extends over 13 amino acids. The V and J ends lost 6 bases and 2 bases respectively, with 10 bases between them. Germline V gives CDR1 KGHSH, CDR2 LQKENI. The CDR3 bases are TGTGCCAGCTCTTATCAGAGTAACACTGAAGCTTTCTTT. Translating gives CASSYQSNTEAFF.

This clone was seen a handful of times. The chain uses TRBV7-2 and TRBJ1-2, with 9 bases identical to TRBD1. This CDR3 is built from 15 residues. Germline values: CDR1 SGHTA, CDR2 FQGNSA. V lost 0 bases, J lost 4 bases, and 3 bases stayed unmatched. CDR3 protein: CASSLAGTGLYGYTF. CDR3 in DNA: TGTGCCAGCAGCTTAGCGGGGACAGGGCTCTATGGCTACACCTTC.

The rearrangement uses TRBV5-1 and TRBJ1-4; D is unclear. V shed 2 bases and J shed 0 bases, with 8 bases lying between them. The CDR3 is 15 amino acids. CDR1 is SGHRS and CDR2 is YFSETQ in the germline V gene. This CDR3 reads CASSLGSATNEKLFF. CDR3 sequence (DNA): TGCGCCAGCAGCTTAGGCTCTGCAACTAATGAAAAACTGTTTTTT.

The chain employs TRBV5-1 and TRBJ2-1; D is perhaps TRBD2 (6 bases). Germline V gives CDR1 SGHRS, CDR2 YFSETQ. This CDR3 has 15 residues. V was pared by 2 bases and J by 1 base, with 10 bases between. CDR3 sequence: CASSLVGSSYNEQFF. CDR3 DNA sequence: TGCGCCAGCAGCTTAGTCGGGAGTTCCTACAATGAGCAGTTCTTC.

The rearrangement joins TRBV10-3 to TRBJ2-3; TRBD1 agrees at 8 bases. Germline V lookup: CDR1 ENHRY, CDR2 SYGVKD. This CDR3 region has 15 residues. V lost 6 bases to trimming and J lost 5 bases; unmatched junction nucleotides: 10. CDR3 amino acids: CAISGQGMVVDTQYF. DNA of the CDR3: TGTGCCATCAGCGGACAGGGAATGGTTGTAGATACGCAGTATTTT.